This paragraph covers one TCR beta chain sequence. As yet, its antigen is unknown. Once obtained from cultured CD4+ T cells, the DNA was sequenced using the Oncomine TCR Beta short-read assay. Using the QIAamp micro DNA kit, genomic DNA was extracted from the CD4+ T cells that had been cultured. TCRdb passed the PCR reads through MiXCR, listing each CDR3 protein once. The sample yields under 15,000 distinct CDR3 sequences, 50% to 65% seen once. The treatment: approximately nine-day PBMC culture with coronavirus spike peptide pools or control peptides (ViraFEST assay). The entry originates in a study of vaccination and CD4 T cells after COVID-19. In germline, CDR1 is MNHEY, CDR2 SMNVEV (reference sequence). The V end lost 4 bases, the J end lost 0 bases, and 8 bases lay between the germline ends. The CDR3 loop spans 14 amino acids.

The specimen sequenced was CD4+ T cells from blood, cultured in vitro. This chain uses TRBV27 with TRBJ2-3; D is unresolved. The sequence was obtained from a human donor who had recovered from COVID-19. This CDR3 is CASSYQMSTDTQYF. The CDR3 coding sequence is TGTGCCAGCAGTTACCAGATGAGCACAGATACGCAGTATTTT.